Presented here are 5 T cell receptor beta chains from one specimen sequenced in a study of T cell responses to AZD1222 COVID-19 vaccine. The repertoire was sequenced with immunoSEQ multiplex PCR; TCRdb's copy has only in-frame clones and lacks some. The top ten hold approximately 45% of the sample, which has 100,000 or so clones, 85% to 90% seen once. The sample in question was peripheral blood, obtained 28 days after the second AZD1222 dose. These receptors were collected from an adult who received the AZD1222 COVID-19 vaccine.

Of note for this clone: The missing conserved phenylalanine or tryptophan at the end of this CDR3 makes a read error likely. The DNA is left out, because the CDR3 cannot be placed on it with certainty; the CDR3 is given as TCRdb lists it. The J gene is TRBJ2-7, the V gene TRBV5-6; TRBD1 is taken as the D call from the table, unchecked against the DNA. The germline V gene encodes CDR1 SGHDT and CDR2 YYEEEE. The CDR3 adds up to 12 amino acids, both ends counted. CDR3 sequence: CASSFSTGPMAI.

This clone showed up just a few times. The rearrangement uses TRBV30 and TRBJ1-5, with D possibly TRBD1 on 6 matching bases. The CDR3 extends over 12 amino acids. Trimming pared 4 bases from V and 10 bases from J, leaving 14 bases between. From germline, CDR1 is GTSNPN and CDR2 SVGIG (reference sequence). The CDR3 region is CAWNQQGNPQHF. CDR3 DNA sequence: TGTGCCTGGAATCAACAGGGTAATCCCCAGCATTTT.

CDR3 DNA sequence: TGTGCCACTTCCTGGGGGAGGGAGCAGTTCTTC. Amino acids: CATSWGREQFF. The chain is built from TRBV19 and TRBJ2-1, with a possible D match to TRBD2 (6 bases). The CDR3 spans 11 residues. The germline V and J ends were trimmed by 10 bases and 10 bases, with 14 bases remaining between them. CDR1 and CDR2 from the germline V gene are LNHDA and SQIVND (reference sequence).

The rearrangement uses TRBV19 and TRBJ2-7; 9 bases align to TRBD1. J was trimmed by 5 bases and V by 5 bases; bases with no gene match: 7. The CDR3 extends over 14 amino acids. The germline CDR1 and CDR2 sequences are LNHDA and SQIVND (reference sequence). The CDR3 DNA sequence: TGTGCCAGTAGTCCCTTTAGGACAGGGGACGAGCAGTACTTC. It specifies CASSPFRTGDEQYF.

The rearrangement joins TRBV27 to TRBJ2-7; TRBD2 matches 7 bases. V was pared by 2 bases and J by 6 bases, with 7 bases of the junction left unmatched. CDR1 is MNHEY, CDR2 SMNVEV, per germline (reference sequence). The CDR3 consists of 14 residues. CDR3: CASSLGNPGGEQYF. The CDR3 bases are TGTGCCAGCAGTTTAGGGAACCCGGGAGGCGAGCAGTACTTC.